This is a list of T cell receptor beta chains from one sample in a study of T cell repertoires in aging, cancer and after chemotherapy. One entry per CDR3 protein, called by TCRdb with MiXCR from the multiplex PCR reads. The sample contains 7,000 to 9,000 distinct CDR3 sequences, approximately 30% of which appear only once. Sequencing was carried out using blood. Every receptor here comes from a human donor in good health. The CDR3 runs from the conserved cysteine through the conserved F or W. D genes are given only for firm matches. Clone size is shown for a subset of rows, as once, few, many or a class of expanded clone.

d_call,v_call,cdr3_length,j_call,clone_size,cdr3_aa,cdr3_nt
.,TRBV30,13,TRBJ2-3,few,CAWRGLSQDTQYF,TGTGCCTGGAGGGGACTTTCCCAAGATACGCAGTATTTT
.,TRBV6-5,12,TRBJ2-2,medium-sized,CASSQLTGELFF,TGTGCCAGCAGTCAATTGACCGGGGAGCTGTTTTTT
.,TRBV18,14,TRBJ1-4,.,CASSPLISNEKLFF,TGTGCCAGCTCACCCCTGATCAGTAATGAAAAACTGTTTTTT
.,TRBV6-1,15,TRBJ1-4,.,CASSPYRATNEKLFF,TGTGCCAGCAGCCCGTACAGGGCGACTAATGAAAAACTGTTTTTT
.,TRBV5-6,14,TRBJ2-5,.,CASSLRGYQETQYF,TGTGCCAGCAGCCTGCGTGGGTATCAAGAGACCCAGTACTTC
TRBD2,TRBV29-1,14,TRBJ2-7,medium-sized,CSVLLAGGFYEQYF,TGCAGCGTACTTCTAGCGGGAGGGTTCTACGAGCAGTACTTC
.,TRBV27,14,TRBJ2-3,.,CASSLEVRSGTQYF,TGTGCCAGCAGTTTAGAGGTTCGGTCAGGTACGCAGTATTTT
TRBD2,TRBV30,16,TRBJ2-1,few,CAWSVIGRAAYNEQFF,TGTGCCTGGAGTGTAATCGGGAGGGCCGCCTACAATGAGCAGTTCTTC
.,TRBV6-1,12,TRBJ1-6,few,CASSHLRSPLHF,TGTGCCAGCAGTCACCTAAGATCACCCCTCCACTTT
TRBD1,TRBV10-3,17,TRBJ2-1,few,CAISERKGQSSYNEQFF,TGTGCCATCAGTGAGAGGAAGGGACAGAGCTCCTACAATGAGCAGTTCTTC
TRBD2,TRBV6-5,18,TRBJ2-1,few,CASRHTPGLAGDNNEQFF,TGTGCCAGCAGGCATACCCCGGGACTAGCGGGAGATAACAATGAGCAGTTCTTC
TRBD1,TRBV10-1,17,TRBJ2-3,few,CASSENPGQGVQDTQYF,TGCGCCAGCAGTGAGAATCCGGGACAGGGGGTCCAGGATACGCAGTATTTT
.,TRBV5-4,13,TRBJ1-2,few,CASSLGVNYGYTF,TGTGCCAGCAGCTTGGGAGTTAACTATGGCTACACCTTC
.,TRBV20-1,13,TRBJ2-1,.,CSARPLARDEQFF,TGCAGTGCTAGGCCGCTAGCGAGGGATGAGCAGTTCTTC
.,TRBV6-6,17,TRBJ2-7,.,CASSYGSGSGTLYEQYF,TGTGCCAGCAGTTACGGTTCGGGGAGCGGGACACTCTACGAGCAGTACTTC
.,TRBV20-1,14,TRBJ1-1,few,CSASRGRVNTEAFF,TGCAGTGCTAGTAGGGGCAGGGTGAACACTGAAGCTTTCTTT
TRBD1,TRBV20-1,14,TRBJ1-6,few,CSASRDRGHSPLHF,TGCAGTGCTTCCAGGGACAGGGGCCATTCACCCCTCCACTTT
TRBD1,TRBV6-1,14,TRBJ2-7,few,CASSEQGVGYEQYF,TGTGCCAGCAGTGAACAGGGGGTTGGGTACGAGCAGTACTTC
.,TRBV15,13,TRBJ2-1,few,CATSVVSYNEQFF,TGTGCCACCAGCGTAGTATCCTACAATGAGCAGTTCTTC
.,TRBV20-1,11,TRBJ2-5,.,CSARKTETQYF,TGCAGTGCTAGAAAGACGGAGACCCAGTACTTC
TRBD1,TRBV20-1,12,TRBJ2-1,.,CSAGTGRNEQFF,TGCAGTGCGGGGACAGGGAGGAATGAGCAGTTCTTC
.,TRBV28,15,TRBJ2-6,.,CASRRSHSGANVLTF,TGTGCCAGCAGGCGCAGCCACTCTGGGGCCAACGTCCTGACTTTC
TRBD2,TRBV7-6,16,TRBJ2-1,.,CASSLGTSGAYNEQFF,TGTGCCAGCAGCTTAGGGACTAGCGGGGCCTACAATGAGCAGTTCTTC
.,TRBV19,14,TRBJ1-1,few,CASSIMTANTEAFF,TGTGCCAGTAGTATTATGACGGCCAACACTGAAGCTTTCTTT
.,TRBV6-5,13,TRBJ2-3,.,CASSPNNPGPYFF,TGTGCCAGCAGTCCCAATAATCCCGGACCCTATTTTTTT
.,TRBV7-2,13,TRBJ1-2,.,CASSLEQVGCYTF,TGTGCCAGCAGCTTGGAACAGGTGGGATGCTACACCTTC
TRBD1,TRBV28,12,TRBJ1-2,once,CASSYRGYGYTF,TGTGCCAGCAGTTACAGGGGCTATGGCTACACCTTC
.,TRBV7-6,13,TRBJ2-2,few,CASSLGATGELFF,TGTGCCAGCAGCTTAGGGGCAACCGGGGAGCTGTTTTTT
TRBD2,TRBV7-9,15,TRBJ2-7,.,CASSHSSGSTYEQYF,TGTGCCAGCAGTCACTCTAGCGGTTCGACCTACGAGCAGTACTTC
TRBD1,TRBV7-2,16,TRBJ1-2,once,CASSLELFGQGPGYTF,TGTGCCAGCAGCTTGGAGTTATTCGGACAGGGCCCCGGCTACACCTTC
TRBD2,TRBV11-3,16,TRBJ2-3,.,CASSLGQRESTDTQYF,TGTGCCAGCAGCTTAGGCCAGCGGGAAAGCACAGATACGCAGTATTTT
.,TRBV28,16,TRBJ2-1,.,CASRTPSGFVWNEQFF,TGTGCCAGCAGGACCCCAAGCGGGTTCGTTTGGAATGAGCAGTTCTTC
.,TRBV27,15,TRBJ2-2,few,CASSPWSANTGELFF,TGTGCCAGCAGTCCCTGGTCCGCGAACACCGGGGAGCTGTTTTTT
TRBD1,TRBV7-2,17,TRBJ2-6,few,CASSLVTGGYGANVLTF,TGTGCCAGCAGCTTAGTGACAGGGGGCTATGGGGCCAACGTCCTGACTTTC
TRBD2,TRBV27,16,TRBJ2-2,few,CASSSPGLAGFGELFF,TGTGCCAGCAGTTCACCGGGACTAGCGGGTTTCGGGGAGCTGTTTTTT
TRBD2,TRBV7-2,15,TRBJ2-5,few,CASSLGTSGKETQYF,TGTGCCAGCAGCCTGGGGACTAGCGGAAAAGAGACCCAGTACTTC
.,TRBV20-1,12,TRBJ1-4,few,CSASSNNEKLFF,TGCAGTGCTTCATCGAATAATGAAAAACTGTTTTTT
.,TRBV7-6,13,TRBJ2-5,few,CASRTPSAETQYF,TGTGCCAGCAGGACCCCTAGCGCCGAGACCCAGTACTTC
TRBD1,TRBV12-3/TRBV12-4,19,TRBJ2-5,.,CASTTPGQGAIPLQETQYF,TGTGCCAGCACCACTCCTGGACAGGGGGCAATACCTCTTCAAGAGACCCAGTACTTC
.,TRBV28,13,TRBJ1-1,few,CASTPQGSTEAFF,TGTGCCAGCACCCCCCAGGGATCCACTGAAGCTTTCTTT
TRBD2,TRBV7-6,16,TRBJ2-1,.,CASSKLAGRTPNEQFF,TGTGCCAGCAGCAAACTAGCGGGCCGAACCCCCAATGAGCAGTTCTTC
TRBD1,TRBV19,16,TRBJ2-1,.,CASSIDLDRGRDEQFF,TGTGCCAGTAGTATAGATCTTGACAGGGGTAGGGATGAGCAGTTCTTC
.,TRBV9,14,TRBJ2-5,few,CASSGPRGGETQYF,TGTGCCAGCAGCGGACCCAGGGGGGGCGAGACCCAGTACTTC
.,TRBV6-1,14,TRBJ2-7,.,CATLKLATSYEQYF,TGTGCCACCCTTAAGCTAGCGACCTCCTACGAGCAGTACTTC
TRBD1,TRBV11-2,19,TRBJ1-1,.,CASSLITMTGAGSYTEAFF,TGTGCCAGCAGCTTAATTACCATGACAGGGGCTGGGAGTTACACTGAAGCTTTCTTT
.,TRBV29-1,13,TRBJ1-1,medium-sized,CSVRETSTAEAFF,TGCAGCGTTCGGGAGACATCAACCGCTGAAGCTTTCTTT
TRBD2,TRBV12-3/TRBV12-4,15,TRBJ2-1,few,CASSATSGRTYEQFF,TGTGCCAGCAGTGCGACTAGCGGGAGAACGTATGAGCAGTTCTTC
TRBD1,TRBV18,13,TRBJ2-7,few,CASSPTDRAEQYF,TGTGCCAGCTCACCGACGGACAGGGCCGAGCAGTACTTC
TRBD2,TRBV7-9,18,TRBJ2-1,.,CASTGGGSAGGTYNEQFF,TGTGCCAGCACCGGGGGGGGATCCGCTGGAGGGACCTACAATGAGCAGTTCTTC
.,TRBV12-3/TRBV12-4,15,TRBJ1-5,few,CASSLEGGFNQPQHF,TGTGCCAGCAGTTTAGAAGGCGGATTCAATCAGCCCCAGCATTTT
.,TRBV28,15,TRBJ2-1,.,CASSRRDSHPYEQFF,TGTGCCAGCAGTCGCCGGGACTCCCACCCCTACGAGCAGTTCTTC
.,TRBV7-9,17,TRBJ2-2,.,CASSLIRGRMNTGELFF,TGTGCCAGCAGCTTAATCAGGGGCCGAATGAACACCGGGGAGCTGTTTTTT
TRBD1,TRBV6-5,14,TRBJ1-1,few,CASSHPDRGTEAFF,TGTGCCAGCAGTCACCCAGACAGGGGCACTGAAGCTTTCTTT